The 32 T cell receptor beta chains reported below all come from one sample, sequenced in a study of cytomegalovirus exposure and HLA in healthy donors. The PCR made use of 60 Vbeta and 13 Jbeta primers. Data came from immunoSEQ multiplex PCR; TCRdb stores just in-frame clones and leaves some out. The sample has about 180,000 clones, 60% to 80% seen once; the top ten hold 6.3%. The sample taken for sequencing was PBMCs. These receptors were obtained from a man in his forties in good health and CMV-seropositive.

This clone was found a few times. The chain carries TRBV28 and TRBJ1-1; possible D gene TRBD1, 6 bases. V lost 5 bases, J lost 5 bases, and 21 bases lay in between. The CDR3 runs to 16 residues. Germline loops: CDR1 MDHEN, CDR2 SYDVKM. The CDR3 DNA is TGTGCCAGCAGTACGCCCCACGCGGGGGCAGGGACTGAAGCTTTCTTT. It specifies CASSTPHAGAGTEAFF.

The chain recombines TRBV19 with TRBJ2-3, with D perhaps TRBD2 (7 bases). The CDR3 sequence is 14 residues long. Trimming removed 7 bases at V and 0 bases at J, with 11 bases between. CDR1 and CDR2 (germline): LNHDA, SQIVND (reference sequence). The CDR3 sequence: CASTRGASTDTQYF. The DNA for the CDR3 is TGTGCCAGTACCCGGGGGGCTAGCACAGATACGCAGTATTTT.

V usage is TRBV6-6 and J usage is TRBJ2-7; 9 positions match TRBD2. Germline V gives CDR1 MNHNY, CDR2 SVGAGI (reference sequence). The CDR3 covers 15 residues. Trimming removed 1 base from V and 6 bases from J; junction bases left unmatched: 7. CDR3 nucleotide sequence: TGTGCCAGCAGTTACTGGCGGGAGGGCCGTGTCGAGCAGTACTTC. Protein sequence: CASSYWREGRVEQYF.

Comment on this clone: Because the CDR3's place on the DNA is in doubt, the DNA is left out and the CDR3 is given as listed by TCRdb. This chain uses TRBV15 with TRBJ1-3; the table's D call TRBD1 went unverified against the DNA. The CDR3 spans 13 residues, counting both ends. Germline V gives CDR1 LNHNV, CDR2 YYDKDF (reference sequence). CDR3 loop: CATSRDWGGGADF.

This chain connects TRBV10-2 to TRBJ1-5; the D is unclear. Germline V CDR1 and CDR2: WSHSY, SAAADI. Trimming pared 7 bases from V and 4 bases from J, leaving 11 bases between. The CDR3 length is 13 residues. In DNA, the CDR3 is TGCGCCAGCACTGGGCAGGTTAATCAGCCCCAGCATTTT. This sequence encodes CASTGQVNQPQHF.

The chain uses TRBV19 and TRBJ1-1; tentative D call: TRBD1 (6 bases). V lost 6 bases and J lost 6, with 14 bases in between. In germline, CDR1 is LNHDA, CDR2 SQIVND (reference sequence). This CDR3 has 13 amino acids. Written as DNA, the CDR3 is TGTGCCAGTAGCCTCACAGGGCATTCTGAAGCTTTCTTT. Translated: CASSLTGHSEAFF.

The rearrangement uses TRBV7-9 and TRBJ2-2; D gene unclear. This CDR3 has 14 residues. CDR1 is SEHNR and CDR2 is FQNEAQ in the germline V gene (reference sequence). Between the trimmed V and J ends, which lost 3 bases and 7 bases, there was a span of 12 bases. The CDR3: CASSFTVLSGELFF. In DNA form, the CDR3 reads TGTGCCAGCAGCTTCACTGTCCTTAGCGGGGAGCTGTTTTTT.

The CDR3 bases are TGTGCCAGCAGCTTAAACAGGGGGACCGGGGAGCTGTTTTTT. This sequence encodes CASSLNRGTGELFF. The rearrangement links TRBV7-3 to TRBJ2-2; the match to TRBD1 covers 8 bases. V dropped 1 base and J dropped 5; count of bases not matched to a gene: 0. Germline V CDR1 and CDR2: SGHTA, FQGTGA. The CDR3 totals 14 residues.

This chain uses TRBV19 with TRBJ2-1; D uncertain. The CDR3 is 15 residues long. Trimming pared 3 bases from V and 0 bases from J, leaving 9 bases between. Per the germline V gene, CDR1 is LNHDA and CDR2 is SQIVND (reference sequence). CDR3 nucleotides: TGTGCCAGTAGTATTCACACAGCCTCCTACAATGAGCAGTTCTTC. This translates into CASSIHTASYNEQFF.

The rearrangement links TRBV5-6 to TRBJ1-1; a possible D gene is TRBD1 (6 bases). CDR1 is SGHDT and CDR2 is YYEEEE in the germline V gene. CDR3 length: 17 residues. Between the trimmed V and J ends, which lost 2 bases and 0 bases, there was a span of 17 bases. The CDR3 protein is CASSFRQALTMNTEAFF. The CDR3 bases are TGTGCCAGCAGCTTTCGACAGGCCCTAACCATGAACACTGAAGCTTTCTTT.

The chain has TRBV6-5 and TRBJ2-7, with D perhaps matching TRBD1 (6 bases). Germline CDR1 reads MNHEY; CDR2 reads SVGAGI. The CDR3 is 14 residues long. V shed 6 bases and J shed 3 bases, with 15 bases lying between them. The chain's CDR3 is CASRDTGSVYEQYF. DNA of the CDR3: TGTGCCAGCAGGGATACAGGGTCGGTCTACGAGCAGTACTTC.

DNA for the CDR3: TGTGCCAGCAGTGAATCGGGGGAGATCAATGAAAAACTGTTTTTT. This translates into CASSESGEINEKLFF. The rearrangement links TRBV2 to TRBJ1-4; tentatively, D is TRBD1 (5 bases). The ends were cut back, 2 bases at V and 5 bases at J, with 12 bases in the middle. Germline CDR1 SNHLY, CDR2 FYNNEI. The CDR3 length is 15 residues.

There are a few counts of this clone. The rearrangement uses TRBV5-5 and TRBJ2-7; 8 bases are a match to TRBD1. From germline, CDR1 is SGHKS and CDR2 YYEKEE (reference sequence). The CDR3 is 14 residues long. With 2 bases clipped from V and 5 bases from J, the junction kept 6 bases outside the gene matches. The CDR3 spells CASSFRGREDEQYF. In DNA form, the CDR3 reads TGTGCCAGCAGCTTCAGGGGGCGCGAAGACGAGCAGTACTTC. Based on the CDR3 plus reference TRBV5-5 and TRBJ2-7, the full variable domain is DAGVTQSPTHLIKTRGQQVTLRCSPISGHKSVSWYQQVLGQGPQFIFQYYEKEERGRGNFPDRFSARQFPNYSSELNVNALLLGDSALYLCASSFRGREDEQYFGPGTRLTVT.

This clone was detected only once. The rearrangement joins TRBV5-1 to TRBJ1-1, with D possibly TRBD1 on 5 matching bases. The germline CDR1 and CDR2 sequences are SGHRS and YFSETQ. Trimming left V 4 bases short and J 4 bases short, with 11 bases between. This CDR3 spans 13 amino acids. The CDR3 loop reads CASSSQGFTEAFF. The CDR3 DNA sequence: TGCGCCAGCAGCAGCCAGGGTTTCACTGAAGCTTTCTTT.

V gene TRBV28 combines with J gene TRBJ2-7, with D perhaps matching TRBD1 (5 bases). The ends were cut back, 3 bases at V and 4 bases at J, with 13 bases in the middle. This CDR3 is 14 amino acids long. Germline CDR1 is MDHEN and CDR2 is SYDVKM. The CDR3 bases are TGTGCCAGCAGTTTCCCCAGGGATGGATACGAGCAGTACTTC. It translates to CASSFPRDGYEQYF.

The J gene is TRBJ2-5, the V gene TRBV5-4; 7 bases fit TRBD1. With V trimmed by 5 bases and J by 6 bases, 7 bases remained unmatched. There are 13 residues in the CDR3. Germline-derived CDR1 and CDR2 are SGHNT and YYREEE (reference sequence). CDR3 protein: CASSEDRVKTQYF. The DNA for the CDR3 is TGTGCCAGCAGTGAAGACAGGGTAAAGACCCAGTACTTC.

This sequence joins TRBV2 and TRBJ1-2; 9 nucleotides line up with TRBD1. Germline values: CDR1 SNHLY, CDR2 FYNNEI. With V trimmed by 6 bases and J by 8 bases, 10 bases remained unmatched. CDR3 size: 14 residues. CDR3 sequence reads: CASRGLQTGGGYTF. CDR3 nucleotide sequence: TGTGCCAGCAGAGGACTCCAGACAGGGGGAGGCTACACCTTC.

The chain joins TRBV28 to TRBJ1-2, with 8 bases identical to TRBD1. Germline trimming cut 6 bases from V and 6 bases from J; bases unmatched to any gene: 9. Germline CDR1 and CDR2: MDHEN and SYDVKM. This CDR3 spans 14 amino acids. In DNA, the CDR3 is TGTGCCAGCAGGAAGACGACAGGGGCGGATGGCTACACCTTC. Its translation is CASRKTTGADGYTF.

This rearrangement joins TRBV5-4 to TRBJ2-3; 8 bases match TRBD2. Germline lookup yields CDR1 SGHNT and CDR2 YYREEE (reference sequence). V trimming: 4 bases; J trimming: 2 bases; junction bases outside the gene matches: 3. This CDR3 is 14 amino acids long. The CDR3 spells CASSHSGATDTQYF. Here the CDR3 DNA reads TGTGCCAGCAGCCATAGCGGGGCCACAGATACGCAGTATTTT.

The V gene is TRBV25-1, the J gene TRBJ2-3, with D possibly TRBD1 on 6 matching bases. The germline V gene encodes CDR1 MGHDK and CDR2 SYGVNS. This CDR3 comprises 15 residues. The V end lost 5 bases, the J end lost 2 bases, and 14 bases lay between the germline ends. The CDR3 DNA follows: TGTGCCAGCAGTTCCCGGGACAAATACACAGATACGCAGTATTTT. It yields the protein CASSSRDKYTDTQYF.

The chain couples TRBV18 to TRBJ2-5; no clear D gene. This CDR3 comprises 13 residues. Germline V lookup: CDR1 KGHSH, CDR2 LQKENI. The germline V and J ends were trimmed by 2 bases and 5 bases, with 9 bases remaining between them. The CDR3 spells CASSPDIRETQYF. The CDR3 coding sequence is TGTGCCAGCTCACCAGACATTCGGGAGACCCAGTACTTC.

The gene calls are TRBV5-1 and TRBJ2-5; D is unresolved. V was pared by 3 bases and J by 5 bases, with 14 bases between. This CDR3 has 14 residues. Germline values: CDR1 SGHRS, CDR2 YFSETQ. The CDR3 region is CASSSESTRETQYF. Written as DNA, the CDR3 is TGCGCCAGCAGCTCTGAATCAACGAGGGAGACCCAGTACTTC.

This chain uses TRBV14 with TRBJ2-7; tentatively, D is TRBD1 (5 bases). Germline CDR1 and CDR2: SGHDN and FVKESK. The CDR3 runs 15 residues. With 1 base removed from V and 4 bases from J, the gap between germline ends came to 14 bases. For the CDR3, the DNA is TGTGCCAGCAGCCAAGGGGGCGGATTAAGTTACGAGCAGTACTTC. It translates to CASSQGGGLSYEQYF.

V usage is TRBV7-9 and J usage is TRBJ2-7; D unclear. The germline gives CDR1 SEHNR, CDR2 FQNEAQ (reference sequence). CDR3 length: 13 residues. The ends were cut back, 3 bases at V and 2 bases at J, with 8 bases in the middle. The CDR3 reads CASSLGHTYEQYF. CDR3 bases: TGTGCCAGCAGCTTGGGCCACACCTACGAGCAGTACTTC.

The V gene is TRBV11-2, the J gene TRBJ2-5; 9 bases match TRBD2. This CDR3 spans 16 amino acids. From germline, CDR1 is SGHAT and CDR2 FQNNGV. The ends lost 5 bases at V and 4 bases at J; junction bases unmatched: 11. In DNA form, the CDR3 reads TGTGCCAGCAGCCGGACAGCGGGAGGAGGGGGAGAGACCCAGTACTTC. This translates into CASSRTAGGGGETQYF.

The chain's CDR3 is CSVGGRAGPDTQYF. The CDR3, as DNA: TGCAGCGTTGGGGGGAGGGCCGGCCCAGATACGCAGTATTTT. The chain joins TRBV29-1 to TRBJ2-3; 7 nucleotides line up with TRBD2. The V and J ends lost 4 bases and 4 bases, in that order; junction bases with no gene match: 8. The CDR3 length is 14 residues. Germline V lookup: CDR1 SQVTM, CDR2 ANQGSEA.

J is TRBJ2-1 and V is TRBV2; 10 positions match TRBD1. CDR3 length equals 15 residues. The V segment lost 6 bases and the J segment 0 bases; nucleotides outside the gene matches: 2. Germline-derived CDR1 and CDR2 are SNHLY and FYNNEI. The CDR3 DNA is TGTGCCAGCAGGGACAGGGGGTCCTCCTACAATGAGCAGTTCTTC. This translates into CASRDRGSSYNEQFF.

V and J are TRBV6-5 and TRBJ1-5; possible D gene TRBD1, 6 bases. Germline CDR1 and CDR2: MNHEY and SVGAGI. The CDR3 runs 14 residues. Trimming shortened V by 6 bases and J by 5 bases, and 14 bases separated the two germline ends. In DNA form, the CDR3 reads TGTGCCAGCAGACGATGGGGGCCCGATCAGCCCCAGCATTTT. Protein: CASRRWGPDQPQHF.

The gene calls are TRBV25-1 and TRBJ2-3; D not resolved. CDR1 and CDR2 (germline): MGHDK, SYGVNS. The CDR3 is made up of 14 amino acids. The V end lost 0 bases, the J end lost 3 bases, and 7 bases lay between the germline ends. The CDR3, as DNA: TGTGCCAGCAGTGAATATTCTTTAACAGATACGCAGTATTTT. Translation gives CASSEYSLTDTQYF.

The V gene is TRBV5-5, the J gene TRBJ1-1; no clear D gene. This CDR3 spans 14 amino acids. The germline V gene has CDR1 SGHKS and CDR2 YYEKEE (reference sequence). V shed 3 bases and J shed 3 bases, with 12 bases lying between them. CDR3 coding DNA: TGTGCCAGCAGCTCCCGGGGTAAGGACACTGAAGCTTTCTTT. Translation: CASSSRGKDTEAFF.

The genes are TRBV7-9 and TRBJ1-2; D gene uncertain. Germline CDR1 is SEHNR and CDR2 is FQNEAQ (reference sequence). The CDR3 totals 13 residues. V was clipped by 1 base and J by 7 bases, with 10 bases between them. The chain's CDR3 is CASSLEGGSGYTF. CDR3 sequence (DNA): TGTGCCAGCAGCTTAGAAGGAGGGTCTGGCTACACCTTC.

In DNA, the CDR3 is TGTGCCAGCAGGACTAGCGGGAGGTCCTACGAGCAGTACTTC. This codes for CASRTSGRSYEQYF. The genes are TRBV5-8 and TRBJ2-7, with 13 bases lining up with TRBD2. The germline gives CDR1 SGHTS, CDR2 YDEGEE. Trimming took 5 bases from V and 1 from J; bases not matched to a gene: 0. The CDR3 covers 14 residues.